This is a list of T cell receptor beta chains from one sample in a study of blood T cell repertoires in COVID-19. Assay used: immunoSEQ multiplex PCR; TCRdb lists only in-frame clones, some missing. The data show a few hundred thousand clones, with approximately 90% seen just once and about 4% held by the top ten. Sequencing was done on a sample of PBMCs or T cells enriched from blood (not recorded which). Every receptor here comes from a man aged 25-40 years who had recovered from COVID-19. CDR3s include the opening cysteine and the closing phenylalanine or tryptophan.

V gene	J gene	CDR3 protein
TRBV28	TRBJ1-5	CASSLSDSRNQPQHF
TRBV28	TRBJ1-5	CASTLQGFPQHF
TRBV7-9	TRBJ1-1	CASSLAQGRDTEAFF
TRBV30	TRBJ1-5	CAWSVPMTGFYSNQPQHF
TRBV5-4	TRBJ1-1	CASSRQGQVVTEAFF
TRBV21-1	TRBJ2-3	CASSKVYDRSDTDTQYF
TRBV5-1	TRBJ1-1	CASSTTGGALTQAFF
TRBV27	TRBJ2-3	CASSIDRGVDTQYF
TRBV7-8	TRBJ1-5	CASSLGDGGQPQHF
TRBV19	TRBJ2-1	CASSMRSGNEQFF
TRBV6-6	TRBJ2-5	CASRRATSGRVGETQYF
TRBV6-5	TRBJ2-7	CASIRQGITYEQYF
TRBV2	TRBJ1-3	CASSDRTGGRNTIYF
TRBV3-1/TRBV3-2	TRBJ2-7	CASSEDRWTYEQYF
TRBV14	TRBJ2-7	CASSQEEAWTSGRPYEQYF
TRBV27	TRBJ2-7	CASHPYGGSYEQYF
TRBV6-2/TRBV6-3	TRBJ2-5	CASSYSILAGPETQYF
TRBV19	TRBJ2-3	CASRASGGTDTQYF
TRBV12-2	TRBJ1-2	CASRFEGVRGYTF
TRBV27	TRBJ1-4	CASSKASGAAGEKLFF
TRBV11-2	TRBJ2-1	CASSSLAGDPWGQFF
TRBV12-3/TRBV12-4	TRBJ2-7	CASSGERSYEQYF
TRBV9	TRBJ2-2	CASSVAWTGGTGELFF
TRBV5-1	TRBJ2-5	CASSRGRAEETQYF
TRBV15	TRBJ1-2	CATSREQGAYGYTF
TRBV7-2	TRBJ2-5	CASSLGGTGDQETQYF
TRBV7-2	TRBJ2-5	CASTPFTGPQETQYF
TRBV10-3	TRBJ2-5	CAISEPFAALDSGETQYF
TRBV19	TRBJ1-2	CASSIESWQGYTF
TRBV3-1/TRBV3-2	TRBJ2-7	CASSQDYVGEQYF
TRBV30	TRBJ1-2	CALVVGRQTVEGYTF